Each of the 31 T cell receptor beta chains below was sequenced from the same sample in a study of T cells in Graves' hyperthyroidism and ophthalmopathy. The TCR beta CDR3 regions underwent amplification using RNA transcripts as the source. The HTBI primer set was used in a first-round RT-PCR of the TCR CDR3. MiXCR, run by TCRdb on the multiplex PCR reads, gives a single entry per CDR3 protein. The sample consists of roughly 56,000 distinct CDR3 sequences, about 50% of them appearing once. The sample comprised blood. The receptors stem from a woman aged 25 to 39 with Graves' ophthalmopathy.

This chain's CDR3 is CASSPMELAGADEQFF. CDR3 nucleotide sequence: TGTGCCAGCAGCCCAATGGAACTAGCGGGAGCGGATGAGCAGTTCTTC. The genes are TRBV9 and TRBJ2-1; TRBD2 matches 11 bases. The V gene's germline CDR1 is SGDLS and CDR2 YYNGEE. The CDR3 extends over 16 amino acids. J was trimmed by 8 bases and V by 4 bases; bases with no gene match: 11.

In its sample, this clonotype was seen once. The chain uses TRBV7-9 and TRBJ2-7; possible D gene TRBD1, 5 bases. The CDR3 is made up of 10 amino acids. Trimming removed 9 bases at V and 9 bases at J, with 12 bases between. CDR1 is SEHNR and CDR2 is FQNEAQ in the germline V gene (reference sequence). CDR3 DNA sequence: TGTGCCAGTTTAGTTACAGGGCAGTACTTC. Translation gives CASLVTGQYF.

The V and J genes are TRBV11-2 and TRBJ2-5, with 7 bases matching TRBD1. Per the germline V gene, CDR1 is SGHAT and CDR2 is FQNNGV. The V gene end was trimmed by 6 bases and the J gene end by 0 bases; junction bases not matched to a gene: 7. The CDR3 loop spans 15 amino acids. CDR3 nucleotides: TGTGCCAGCAGTCACGGGACAGCGTACCAAGAGACCCAGTACTTC. Amino acid sequence: CASSHGTAYQETQYF.

As concerns this clonotype: Sequence at one end of the junction differs from germline and may be a read error. V usage is TRBV19 and J usage is TRBJ2-7; TRBD1 matches at 10 bases. The germline gives CDR1 LNHDA, CDR2 SQIVND (reference sequence). CDR3 length: 14 residues. The CDR3, as DNA: TGTGCCTGTAGACAACCGGGACAGGGGTGCGAGCAGTACTTC. It encodes CACRQPGQGCEQYF.

This clonotype was observed at least ten times. This chain joins TRBV3-1 and TRBJ2-5, with TRBD2 as a possible D gene (6 bases). Trimming stripped 0 bases from V and 4 bases from J, with 9 bases between. The CDR3 sequence is 14 residues long. CDR1 LGHDT and CDR2 YNNKEL come from the germline V gene (reference sequence). The CDR3 loop reads CASSQEQLAETQYF. The CDR3 DNA reads as TGTGCCAGCAGCCAAGAACAACTAGCAGAGACCCAGTACTTC.

Comments on this clonotype: At one end the junction does not follow the germline gene, possibly because of a read error. This chain links TRBV19 with TRBJ2-1; TRBD2 matches 13 bases. Germline V gene lookup returns CDR1 LNHDA and CDR2 SQIVND (reference sequence). This CDR3 has 15 amino acids. CDR3 loop: CAGSITSGGGVEQLF. The CDR3 DNA sequence: TGTGCCGGTAGTATTACTAGCGGGGGGGGCGTGGAGCAGCTCTTC.

The chain carries TRBV29-1 and TRBJ2-7; TRBD2 matches 12 bases. The CDR3 is 14 amino acids. Germline values: CDR1 SQVTM, CDR2 ANQGSEA. The V and J ends lost 4 bases and 5 bases, in that order; junction bases with no gene match: 6. DNA of the CDR3: TGCAGCGTTGGACTAGCGGGAGTAAGCAACGAGCAGTACTTC. It specifies CSVGLAGVSNEQYF.

This clonotype was detected ten times or more. The rearrangement links TRBV7-9 to TRBJ1-2; tentatively, D is TRBD1 (6 bases). The germline V gene encodes CDR1 SEHNR and CDR2 FQNEAQ (reference sequence). The ends were cut back, 5 bases at V and 4 bases at J, with 11 bases in the middle. The CDR3 consists of 13 residues. The CDR3 here is CASSTTGLYGYTF. CDR3 bases: TGTGCCAGCAGCACTACAGGGCTCTATGGCTACACCTTC.

This clonotype has at least ten counts. The chain carries TRBV28 and TRBJ1-5; 11 nucleotides agree with TRBD1. The CDR3 spans 16 residues. Germline-derived CDR1 and CDR2 are MDHEN and SYDVKM. The J segment lost 8 bases and the V segment lost 5 bases, leaving 11 bases of the junction unmatched. The CDR3 loop is CASSTKGQGDWEPQHF. The CDR3 nucleotides are TGTGCCAGCAGTACCAAGGGACAGGGGGATTGGGAGCCCCAGCATTTT.

This clonotype was found once. Because it lacks the conserved phenylalanine or tryptophan at the end, this CDR3 is likely a read error. The DNA is omitted, as the CDR3 cannot be located on it reliably, and the CDR3 follows TCRdb's listing. V and J are TRBV19 and TRBJ2-5; TRBD1 is taken as the D call from the table, unchecked against the DNA. A total of 9 residues make up the CDR3, ends included. Germline CDR1 and CDR2: LNHDA and SQIVND (reference sequence). CDR3 sequence reads: CASSIRTTG.

This chain joins TRBV20-1 and TRBJ2-1, with TRBD2 identical over 11 bases. Germline V gene lookup returns CDR1 DFQATT and CDR2 SNEGSKA (reference sequence). V shed 0 bases, J shed 5 bases, and the junction held 3 bases outside the gene matches. The CDR3 contains 15 residues. CDR3: CSARDGTSGNNEQFF. Here the CDR3 DNA reads TGCAGTGCTAGAGATGGGACTAGCGGTAACAATGAGCAGTTCTTC.

The genes are TRBV29-1 and TRBJ2-7; TRBD2 aligns across 8 bases. Germline trimming cut 0 bases from V and 1 base from J; bases unmatched to any gene: 11. The germline CDR1 and CDR2 sequences are SQVTM and ANQGSEA. CDR3 length equals 17 residues. CDR3 DNA: TGCAGCGTTGAAGATCGGGCGGGAGGCCCCGAATCCTACGAGCAGTACTTC. Protein product: CSVEDRAGGPESYEQYF.

This chain connects TRBV5-4 to TRBJ2-7; TRBD1 agrees at 9 bases. The CDR3 runs 14 residues. Germline CDR1 SGHNT, CDR2 YYREEE (reference sequence). Trimming cost V 4 bases and J 3 bases; bases outside gene matches: 5. CDR3 in amino acids: CASSKTGGLYEQYF. CDR3 in DNA: TGTGCCAGCAGCAAGACAGGGGGACTCTACGAGCAGTACTTC.

The chain uses TRBV10-3 and TRBJ1-1; a weak D match, TRBD1 (5 bases). CDR3 size: 15 residues. Trimming left V 3 bases short and J 5 bases short, with 16 bases between. Germline V gene sequence: CDR1 ENHRY, CDR2 SYGVKD. CDR3 bases: TGTGCCATCAGTGACAGACAGCGGGGTGAGACTGAAGCTTTCTTT. It encodes CAISDRQRGETEAFF.

CDR3 residues: CASRAPDDPSEKLFF. The DNA of the CDR3 is TGTGCCAGCAGGGCCCCGGACGATCCCTCAGAAAAACTGTTTTTT. The chain has TRBV28 and TRBJ1-4; D gene unclear. Germline V gene data show CDR1 as MDHEN and CDR2 as SYDVKM. This CDR3 has 15 residues. Trimming removed 6 bases from V and 8 bases from J, with 19 bases in between.

This clonotype was found many times. The V and J genes are TRBV19 and TRBJ1-4; D perhaps matches TRBD1 (6 bases). The CDR3 is made up of 15 amino acids. Trimming left V 2 bases short and J 0 bases short, with 7 bases between. Germline CDR1 and CDR2: LNHDA and SQIVND (reference sequence). Here the CDR3 reads CASSIQGTTNEKLFF. The CDR3 nucleotides read TGTGCCAGTAGTATACAGGGGACAACTAATGAAAAACTGTTTTTT. The variable domain in full, completed from reference TRBV19 and TRBJ1-4, reads DGGITQSPKYLFRKEGQNVTLSCEQNLNHDAMYWYRQDPGQGLRLIYYSQIVNDFQKGDIAEGYSVSREKKESFPLTVTSAQKNPTAFYLCASSIQGTTNEKLFFGSGTQLSVL.

This clonotype was recorded at least ten times. This chain uses TRBV7-3 with TRBJ2-1, with D possibly being TRBD2 (5 bases). This CDR3 is 14 amino acids long. Per the germline V gene, CDR1 is SGHTA and CDR2 is FQGTGA. Trimming took off 5 bases at V and 2 bases at J, with 10 bases between the two ends. CDR3 in DNA: TGTGCCAGCAGCGCGGCCGGGGCCTACAATGAGCAGTTCTTC. This codes for CASSAAGAYNEQFF.

This clonotype was seen a handful of times. The chain couples TRBV6-1 to TRBJ2-7, with D tentatively TRBD1 or TRBD2 (5 bases each). Trimming cost V 5 bases and J 2 bases, with 19 bases left between them. Germline V gene lookup returns CDR1 MNHNS and CDR2 SASEGT. The CDR3 is 16 amino acids. CDR3 nucleotide sequence: TGTGCCAGCAGTTACCGGGACCAGAGGAGCGCCTACGAGCAGTACTTC. Translating it yields CASSYRDQRSAYEQYF.

This clonotype has ten or more counts. This chain uses TRBV14 with TRBJ1-3; D is uncertain. Deletions cut 1 base from V and 2 bases from J, with 12 bases between. From germline, CDR1 is SGHDN and CDR2 FVKESK. The CDR3 covers 16 residues. In DNA, the CDR3 is TGTGCCAGCAGCCAAGTACCCGGGTATGCTGGAAACACCATATATTTT. Translating it yields CASSQVPGYAGNTIYF.

This clonotype was seen at least ten times. V usage is TRBV5-8 and J usage is TRBJ2-5; D remains unclear. Trimming removed 1 base from V and 2 bases from J, with 6 bases in between. CDR1 SGHTS and CDR2 YDEGEE come from the germline V gene. This CDR3 is 13 amino acids long. CDR3 loop: CASSLYGQETQYF. CDR3 sequence (DNA): TGTGCCAGCAGCTTGTACGGGCAAGAGACCCAGTACTTC.

With regard to this clonotype: The junction does not match germline at one end; this may be a read error. The chain recombines TRBV5-1 with TRBJ2-7; TRBD2 agrees at 12 bases. The CDR3 length is 15 residues. Germline values: CDR1 SGHRS, CDR2 YFSETQ. The DNA for the CDR3 is TGCGCCAGCAGCCCACTAGCGGGAGGACCCTACGAGCTGTACTTC. Protein product: CASSPLAGGPYELYF.

In this sample, this clonotype turned up many times. The V call is TRBV9, the J call TRBJ2-1; 11 bases align to TRBD2. With 3 bases clipped from V and 0 bases from J, the junction kept 8 bases outside the gene matches. The CDR3 loop spans 18 amino acids. The germline gives CDR1 SGDLS, CDR2 YYNGEE. The CDR3 DNA sequence: TGTGCCAGCAGCGCGGAGGGGACTAGCGGAAACTCCTACAATGAGCAGTTCTTC. Its translation: CASSAEGTSGNSYNEQFF.

This clonotype counts as medium-sized. The gene calls are TRBV15 and TRBJ2-7; TRBD1 agrees at 8 bases. The length of the CDR3 is 16 residues. With 0 bases clipped from V and 2 bases from J, the junction kept 6 bases outside the gene matches. Germline values: CDR1 LNHNV, CDR2 YYDKDF (reference sequence). DNA of the CDR3: TGTGCCACCAGCAGAGAACGGGACAGGTACACCTACGAGCAGTACTTC. Translated, it gives CATSRERDRYTYEQYF.

At least ten counts were recorded for this clonotype. The chain joins TRBV7-9 to TRBJ2-5, with TRBD2 matching over 7 bases. This CDR3 contains 17 residues. Germline lookup yields CDR1 SEHNR and CDR2 FQNEAQ (reference sequence). V lost 3 bases, J lost 2 bases, and 12 bases stayed unmatched. CDR3 DNA sequence: TGTGCCAGCAGCTTGAGGGTATCGGGAGGCCCGCAAGAGACCCAGTACTTC. It translates to CASSLRVSGGPQETQYF.

This sequence joins TRBV20-1 and TRBJ2-1, with 7 nucleotides matching TRBD2. Germline-derived CDR1 and CDR2 are DFQATT and SNEGSKA (reference sequence). With 3 bases clipped from V and 5 bases from J, the junction kept 7 bases outside the gene matches. The CDR3 runs to 14 residues. Written as DNA, the CDR3 is TGCAGTGCTAGTGGGGAGGGCGGGGACAATGAGCAGTTCTTC. This codes for CSASGEGGDNEQFF.

J is TRBJ1-1 and V is TRBV10-3; no firm D call. This CDR3 has 18 residues. CDR1 is ENHRY, CDR2 SYGVKD, per germline. V shed 5 bases and J shed 0 bases, with 22 bases lying between them. This CDR3 is CAISYSDRASGMNTEAFF. The CDR3 nucleotides read TGTGCCATCAGTTATTCGGACCGGGCCAGTGGGATGAACACTGAAGCTTTCTTT.

This clonotype occurred once. This rearrangement joins TRBV11-2 to TRBJ1-5, with D uncertain. Germline-derived CDR1 and CDR2 are SGHAT and FQNNGV. V lost 0 bases and J lost 6, with 12 bases in between. The CDR3 contains 15 residues. The chain's CDR3 is CASSLERGGFQPQHF. The CDR3 nucleotides read TGTGCCAGCAGCTTAGAACGAGGTGGCTTTCAGCCCCAGCATTTT. Full variable domain (rest looked up from reference TRBV11-2 and TRBJ1-5): EAGVAQSPRYKIIEKRQSVAFWCNPISGHATLYWYQQILGQGPKLLIQFQNNGVVDDSQLPKDRFSAERLKGVDSTLKIQPAKLEDSAVYLCASSLERGGFQPQHFGDGTRLSIL.

This clonotype was detected many times. The V gene is TRBV11-3, the J gene TRBJ2-2; 7 nucleotides match TRBD2. There are 16 residues in the CDR3. Trimming took 1 base from V and 1 from J; bases not matched to a gene: 3. CDR1 and CDR2 from the germline V gene are SGHNT and YENEEA. The DNA of the CDR3 is TGTGCCAGCAGCTTAGTTGGGACTAAGAACACCGGGGAGCTGTTTTTT. Its protein product is CASSLVGTKNTGELFF.

This clonotype was seen many times. In DNA, the CDR3 is TGTGCCAGCAGTGAGGGGGATAACTTCTATGGCTACACCTTC. Its translation: CASSEGDNFYGYTF. This chain links TRBV6-1 with TRBJ1-2; D is perhaps TRBD1 (5 bases). Germline V CDR1 and CDR2: MNHNS, SASEGT. V lost 3 bases and J 4 bases, leaving 12 bases between the germline ends. The CDR3 sequence is 14 residues long.

Comment on this clonotype: The junction and the germline gene differ at one end; a read error may be behind it. The V call is TRBV7-2, the J call TRBJ1-2, with a possible D match to TRBD1 (5 bases). Per the germline V gene, CDR1 is SGHTA and CDR2 is FQGNSA. The CDR3 extends over 14 amino acids. CDR3 in amino acids: CASSLVRQTYGNTF. CDR3 DNA sequence: TGTGCCAGCAGTTTAGTGAGACAGACCTATGGCAACACCTTC. The full variable domain, completed using reference TRBV7-2 and TRBJ1-2, is GAGVSQSPSNKVTEKGKDVELRCDPISGHTALYWYRQSLGQGLEFLIYFQGNSAPDKSGLPSDRFSAERTGGSVSTLTIQRTQQEDSAVYLCASSLVRQTYGNTFGSGTRLTVV.

The chain combines TRBV10-1 with TRBJ2-1; D not certain. V lost 8 bases and J 0 bases, leaving 14 bases between the germline ends. There are 15 residues in the CDR3. The germline V gene has CDR1 WNHNN and CDR2 SYGVQD (reference sequence). The CDR3 is CASHPRVSSYNEQFF. The CDR3 DNA reads as TGCGCCAGCCATCCTAGAGTAAGCTCCTACAATGAGCAGTTCTTC.